One sample yielded the 3 T cell receptor beta chains listed below, sequenced in a study of OX40 agonist ivuxolimab in advanced cancers. Clones were read by immunoSEQ multiplex PCR, and TCRdb kept only the in-frame ones, dropping some. The sample holds roughly 75,000 clones, over 70% seen once. The sample here was CD4+ or CD8+ T cells sorted from blood, taken in a trial of the OX40 agonist ivuxolimab. The receptors come from an adult with an advanced solid tumor such as melanoma, head and neck, liver or kidney cancer.

V usage is TRBV6-5 and J usage is TRBJ2-5; D not certain. The CDR3 length is 13 residues. V dropped 2 bases and J dropped 7 bases, with 11 bases sitting between them. Per germline, CDR1 MNHEY and CDR2 SVGAGI. CDR3 region: CASSYGVTGTQYF. CDR3 nucleotide sequence: TGTGCCAGCAGTTACGGGGTTACGGGGACCCAGTACTTC.

This chain links TRBV28 with TRBJ1-1; D uncertain. The CDR3 runs to 14 residues. Trimming cost V 5 bases and J 6 bases, with 16 bases left between them. From germline, CDR1 is MDHEN and CDR2 SYDVKM. The CDR3 loop is CASSQTFTSPEAFF. The CDR3 bases are TGTGCCAGCAGTCAGACCTTCACCTCACCTGAAGCTTTCTTT.

The chain has TRBV7-2 and TRBJ2-2; 10 bases are shared with TRBD1. This CDR3 contains 14 residues. Trimming at V came to 5 bases and at J to 5 bases, leaving 2 bases not matched to a gene. CDR1 is SGHTA, CDR2 FQGNSA, per germline. The CDR3 bases are TGTGCCAGCAGCGCGGACAGGGGGACCGGGGAGCTGTTTTTT. This encodes CASSADRGTGELFF.